This paragraph reports one T cell receptor (beta chain). Its antigen is unidentified. The study sequenced cultured CD4+ T cell DNA using the Oncomine TCR Beta short-read assay. The template was genomic DNA from cultured CD4+ T cells. TCRdb recomputed calls from the PCR reads with MiXCR, one row per CDR3 protein. The repertoire holds more than 2,500 distinct CDR3 sequences, with 49% as singletons. Indicated treatment: approximately nine-day PBMC culture with coronavirus spike peptide pools or control peptides (ViraFEST assay). Peptide-pool expansion of antigen-specific T cells preceded TCR sequencing in ViraFEST. The data originate from a study of vaccination and CD4 T cells after COVID-19. Study in general: Samples after vaccination came a median approximately 66 days past dose two, ranging 14 to 241.

The source material was CD4+ T cells from blood, cultured in vitro. This sequence was found in a human donor who had recovered from COVID-19.

As DNA, the CDR3 is TGTGCCAGCAGTTTAACAGGGGAGAGGGCTTTCTTT. Translated, it gives CASSLTGERAFF. This chain links TRBV12-3 or TRBV12-4 with TRBJ1-1; 7 bases are shared with TRBD1. This CDR3 comprises 12 residues. The V and J ends lost 2 bases and 11 bases, in that order; junction bases with no gene match: 5.